This TCR beta chain was recorded in a study of blood T cells in healthy people across ages. Trimming cost V 2 bases and J 2 bases, with 11 bases left between them. The CDR3 is made up of 15 amino acids. Germline-derived CDR1 and CDR2 are KGHSH and LQKENI. A second PCR of roughly 7 to 11 cycles used a sample-barcoded 5' primer and a J-beta primer mix. One entry per CDR3 protein results from TCRdb running MiXCR on the 5' RACE reads. The table has over 600,000 distinct CDR3 sequences, roughly two fifths seen once. This TCR derives from a man of 80 years or more in good health. Sample: blood. The chain carries TRBV18 and TRBJ2-3, with TRBD2 as a possible D gene (5 bases). Here the CDR3 reads CASSPTRESTDTQYF. Written as DNA, the CDR3 is TGTGCCAGCTCACCAACCCGGGAATCCACAGATACGCAGTATTTT.